The 6 T cell receptor beta chains below were found in one sample sequenced in a study of blood T cell repertoires in COVID-19. Only in-frame clones appear in the TCRdb table, and some are missing; sequencing was by immunoSEQ multiplex PCR. The sample gives more than 85,000 clones, 80% of which show up once; around 4.2% is in the top ten. Specimen: peripheral blood. All receptors derive from a human donor in a cohort sampled during active or convalescent COVID-19.

The gene calls are TRBV11-2 and TRBJ2-2, with D possibly being TRBD2 (5 bases). The germline V gene has CDR1 SGHAT and CDR2 FQNNGV. The CDR3 contains 13 residues. V lost 8 bases, J lost 4 bases, and 11 bases lay in between. Written as DNA, the CDR3 is TGTGCCAGCCGGGAAACTTTCACCGGGGAGCTGTTTTTT. It translates to CASRETFTGELFF.

The chain uses TRBV7-2 and TRBJ2-3; D is ambiguous. The CDR3 is 15 residues long. Germline V lookup: CDR1 SGHTA, CDR2 FQGNSA. Trimming removed 5 bases at V and 0 bases at J, with 12 bases between. CDR3 sequence: CASSVTISSTDTQYF. CDR3 sequence (DNA): TGTGCCAGCAGCGTAACTATTAGTAGCACAGATACGCAGTATTTT. The full variable domain, with the rest looked up from reference TRBV7-2 and TRBJ2-3, is GAGVSQSPSNKVTEKGKDVELRCDPISGHTALYWYRQSLGQGLEFLIYFQGNSAPDKSGLPSDRFSAERTGGSVSTLTIQRTQQEDSAVYLCASSVTISSTDTQYFGPGTRLTVL.

The chain is built from TRBV25-1 and TRBJ1-1; no firm D call. This CDR3 is 16 amino acids long. V gave up 3 bases and J gave up 0 bases, with 14 bases separating them. CDR1 is MGHDK and CDR2 is SYGVNS in the germline V gene. CDR3 coding DNA: TGTGCCAGCAGTGAGTTGGCGGAACCCATGAACACTGAAGCTTTCTTT. Translation: CASSELAEPMNTEAFF. Based on the CDR3 plus reference TRBV25-1 and TRBJ1-1, the full variable domain is EADIYQTPRYLVIGTGKKITLECSQTMGHDKMYWYQQDPGMELHLIHYSYGVNSTEKGDLSSESTVSRIRTEHFPLTLESARPSHTSQYLCASSELAEPMNTEAFFGQGTRLTVV.

The rearrangement uses TRBV24-1 and TRBJ1-2, with a tentative D call TRBD1 (5 bases). This CDR3 contains 14 residues. Trimming left V 4 bases short and J 2 bases short, with 10 bases between. Germline V gene lookup returns CDR1 KGHDR and CDR2 SFDVKD. The CDR3 region is CATSEPTENYGYTF. CDR3 in DNA: TGTGCCACCAGTGAACCGACAGAAAACTATGGCTACACCTTC.

This clone appeared a few times. This chain connects TRBV7-9 to TRBJ1-5; 8 nucleotides match TRBD1. The CDR3 has 16 amino acids. The ends lost 5 bases at V and 0 bases at J; junction bases unmatched: 6. CDR1 is SEHNR, CDR2 FQNEAQ, per germline (reference sequence). The CDR3 region is CASSRGTGDSNQPQHF. The CDR3 DNA reads as TGTGCCAGCAGCCGAGGGACAGGAGATAGCAATCAGCCCCAGCATTTT.

The chain carries TRBV6-2 or TRBV6-3 and TRBJ2-3; D not certain. Trimming pared 4 bases from V and 5 bases from J, leaving 10 bases between. The CDR3 covers 13 residues. CDR1 is MNHEY, CDR2 SVGEGT, per germline. The CDR3 is CASSFLVVDTQYF. The CDR3 DNA sequence: TGTGCCAGCAGTTTTCTCGTCGTAGATACGCAGTATTTT.